These 31 T cell receptor beta chains were sequenced from one sample in a study of shared clonotypes between healthy human individuals. Some clones are missing from TCRdb's copy, which holds only in-frame ones; the method was immunoSEQ multiplex PCR. The repertoire holds more than 850,000 clones, with roughly 74% as singletons. The sequenced sample was memory CD4+ T cells from PBMCs. Subset given: CD45RA-negative fraction. The source of these receptors is a man aged 18 to 29 in good health. Some clones in this sample may be carry-over from other donors' samples.

The table lists this clone with a few counts. The CDR3 DNA is TGTGCCAGCAGTTCACAGGGTTCCACTGAAGCTTTCTTT. Protein sequence: CASSSQGSTEAFF. The chain combines TRBV2 with TRBJ1-1, with a possible D match to TRBD1 (6 bases). V lost 5 bases and J 4 bases, leaving 11 bases between the germline ends. The CDR3 runs 13 residues. Looked up from germline, CDR1 is SNHLY and CDR2 is FYNNEI.

The genes are TRBV5-5 and TRBJ2-1; TRBD1 aligns across 8 bases. The CDR3 length is 15 residues. The germline V gene encodes CDR1 SGHKS and CDR2 YYEKEE (reference sequence). V was pared by 4 bases and J by 4 bases, with 7 bases of the junction left unmatched. CDR3: CASSATGDAYNEQFF. CDR3 in DNA: TGTGCCAGCAGCGCGACAGGGGATGCGTACAATGAGCAGTTCTTC.

The chain has TRBV7-6 and TRBJ2-5; D not resolved. The assigned J gene may be wrong: the sequence end matches TRBJ2-7 better. CDR3 length equals 13 residues. Germline V gives CDR1 SGHVS, CDR2 FNYEAQ. CDR3 bases: TGTGCCAGCAGCGTAGGGTTCACCTACGAGCAGTACTTC. Translating gives CASSVGFTYEQYF.

In this sample, this clone turned up a few times. The sample carries other DNA sequences with the same CDR3. The rearrangement links TRBV11-2 to TRBJ2-5; TRBD2 might be the D (7 bases). The CDR3 is made up of 15 amino acids. The germline gives CDR1 SGHAT, CDR2 FQNNGV. The V and J ends lost 0 bases and 2 bases respectively, with 10 bases between them. CDR3 region: CASSLDRGGQETQYF. DNA of the CDR3: TGTGCCAGCAGCTTAGACAGGGGAGGGCAAGAGACCCAGTACTTC.

This chain joins TRBV19 and TRBJ2-1, with 7 bases identical to TRBD2. V dropped 0 bases and J dropped 3; count of bases not matched to a gene: 5. CDR3 size: 16 residues. Per germline, CDR1 LNHDA and CDR2 SQIVND (reference sequence). CDR3 loop: CASSIDSGYIYNEQFF. The CDR3 nucleotides read TGTGCCAGTAGTATAGATAGCGGGTACATCTACAATGAGCAGTTCTTC. The full variable domain, in which reference TRBV19 and TRBJ2-1 provide the parts outside the CDR3, is DGGITQSPKYLFRKEGQNVTLSCEQNLNHDAMYWYRQDPGQGLRLIYYSQIVNDFQKGDIAEGYSVSREKKESFPLTVTSAQKNPTAFYLCASSIDSGYIYNEQFFGPGTRLTVL.

This chain links TRBV29-1 with TRBJ2-2, with 8 positions matching TRBD2. This CDR3 is built from 14 residues. Germline V gives CDR1 SQVTM, CDR2 ANQGSEA. V shed 5 bases and J 1 base; nucleotides not matched to a gene: 3. This chain's CDR3 is CSVTSGGNTGELFF. Written as DNA, the CDR3 is TGCAGCGTTACCAGCGGGGGGAACACCGGGGAGCTGTTTTTT.

This chain uses TRBV6-1 with TRBJ1-5; D is perhaps TRBD1 (6 bases). CDR1 is MNHNS, CDR2 SASEGT, per germline. CDR3 length equals 16 residues. V was pared by 0 bases and J by 7 bases, with 16 bases between. CDR3 nucleotides: TGTGCCAGCAGTGAAGCATTTGGGCAGGGGTACCAGCCCCAGCATTTT. Protein product: CASSEAFGQGYQPQHF.

The gene calls are TRBV2 and TRBJ1-2; TRBD1 matches 8 bases. Losses at the gene ends were 8 bases for V and 2 bases for J; bases not matched to a gene: 10. The CDR3 consists of 15 residues. Germline values: CDR1 SNHLY, CDR2 FYNNEI. The CDR3 sequence: CASRHDRGGNYGYTF. In DNA form, the CDR3 reads TGTGCCAGCCGCCATGACAGGGGCGGGAACTATGGCTACACCTTC.

This rearrangement joins TRBV18 to TRBJ1-3; perhaps TRBD1 as D (6 bases). The germline V gene has CDR1 KGHSH and CDR2 LQKENI. V was clipped by 4 bases and J by 0 bases, with 7 bases between them. This CDR3 has 14 amino acids. CDR3 sequence reads: CASSQGVSGNTIYF. As DNA, the CDR3 is TGTGCCAGCTCACAGGGGGTCTCTGGAAACACCATATATTTT.

The chain has TRBV5-4 and TRBJ1-1, with 9 bases identical to TRBD1. J gave up 9 bases and V 2 bases, and 2 bases lay outside the gene matches. Germline CDR1 and CDR2: SGHNT and YYREEE (reference sequence). The CDR3 has 12 residues. The CDR3 loop reads CASSLNRGQAFF. In DNA, the CDR3 is TGTGCCAGCAGCTTAAACAGGGGGCAAGCTTTCTTT. The full variable domain, in which reference TRBV5-4 and TRBJ1-1 provide the parts outside the CDR3, is ETGVTQSPTHLIKTRGQQVTLRCSSQSGHNTVSWYQQALGQGPQFIFQYYREEENGRGNFPPRFSGLQFPNYSSELNVNALELDDSALYLCASSLNRGQAFFGQGTRLTVV.

The J gene is TRBJ2-3, the V gene TRBV27; TRBD2 matches at 13 bases. Germline loops: CDR1 MNHEY, CDR2 SMNVEV (reference sequence). The V and J ends lost 5 bases and 5 bases, in that order; junction bases with no gene match: 4. CDR3 length equals 15 residues. The CDR3 spells CASSGLAGVLDTQYF. For the CDR3, the DNA is TGTGCCAGCAGTGGACTAGCGGGAGTACTAGATACGCAGTATTTT.

The chain employs TRBV2 and TRBJ2-7; TRBD1 matches at 8 bases. V lost 7 bases to trimming and J lost 4 bases; unmatched junction nucleotides: 12. Germline CDR1 and CDR2: SNHLY and FYNNEI. This CDR3 is built from 15 residues. This CDR3 reads CASKRTGLGGYEQYF. The CDR3 nucleotides read TGTGCCAGCAAACGGACAGGGTTAGGTGGGTACGAGCAGTACTTC.

The CDR3 here is CAWLRAQETQYF. DNA of the CDR3: TGTGCCTGGTTGCGGGCCCAAGAGACCCAGTACTTC. The chain carries TRBV30 and TRBJ2-5; maybe TRBD2 (5 bases). V lost 5 bases and J lost 1, with 8 bases in between. The CDR3 sequence is 12 residues long. Germline assignment: CDR1 GTSNPN and CDR2 SVGIG (reference sequence). Filled out from reference TRBV30 and TRBJ2-5, the complete variable domain reads SQTIHQWPATLVQPVGSPLSLECTVEGTSNPNLYWYRQAAGRGLQLLFYSVGIGQISSEVPQNLSASRPQDRQFILSSKKLLLSDSGFYLCAWLRAQETQYFGPGTRLLVL.

The chain carries TRBV4-2 and TRBJ2-7, with TRBD2 matching 9 bases. This CDR3 is 15 amino acids long. Germline V gene sequence: CDR1 LGHNA, CDR2 YNFKEQ. V shed 1 base and J 3 bases; nucleotides not matched to a gene: 4. CDR3 DNA sequence: TGTGCCAGCAGCCAAGTGGCGGGAGGGGACTACGAGCAGTACTTC. Translating it yields CASSQVAGGDYEQYF.

This chain joins TRBV4-1 and TRBJ2-7; a possible D gene is TRBD2 (6 bases). The CDR3 length is 17 residues. V shed 0 bases and J shed 2 bases, with 17 bases lying between them. CDR1 and CDR2 (germline): MGHRA, YSYEKL. For the CDR3, the DNA is TGCGCCAGCAGCCAAGATAGGGGATCGCGGAGGGCCTACGAGCAGTACTTC. Translating gives CASSQDRGSRRAYEQYF.

Here the CDR3 reads CASSLKRLAGGGDTQYF. The CDR3 nucleotides read TGTGCCAGCAGCTTAAAACGTCTAGCGGGAGGTGGAGATACGCAGTATTTT. V usage is TRBV11-2 and J usage is TRBJ2-3; 11 positions match TRBD2. V gave up 2 bases and J gave up 5 bases; unmatched junction bases: 9. CDR1 and CDR2 from the germline V gene are SGHAT and FQNNGV. The CDR3 runs 17 residues.

The J gene is TRBJ1-4, the V gene TRBV15; D remains ambiguous. V dropped 0 bases and J dropped 3 bases, with 8 bases sitting between them. Germline assignment: CDR1 LNHNV and CDR2 YYDKDF (reference sequence). This CDR3 comprises 15 residues. CDR3 sequence reads: CATSRDWAANEKLFF. The DNA of the CDR3 is TGTGCCACCAGCAGAGATTGGGCCGCTAATGAAAAACTGTTTTTT.

The rearrangement links TRBV27 to TRBJ2-7; TRBD2 aligns across 14 bases. This CDR3 is 15 amino acids long. V lost 4 bases to trimming and J lost 6 bases; unmatched junction nucleotides: 5. Germline V CDR1 and CDR2: MNHEY, SMNVEV (reference sequence). The CDR3 sequence: CASSSPGLAGVEQYF. The CDR3 bases are TGTGCCAGCAGTTCCCCGGGACTAGCGGGGGTCGAGCAGTACTTC.

This clone was seen once. Other DNA variants within this sample encode the same CDR3. V gene TRBV18 combines with J gene TRBJ2-2, with D possibly matching TRBD1 (6 bases). V was cut by 6 bases and J by 1 base, with 9 bases left in between. Looked up from germline, CDR1 is KGHSH and CDR2 is LQKENI. The CDR3 is made up of 14 amino acids. The CDR3 is CASSQDRNTGELFF. DNA of the CDR3: TGTGCCAGCTCCCAGGACAGGAACACCGGGGAGCTGTTTTTT.

The rearrangement joins TRBV5-3 to TRBJ1-2, with D possibly matching TRBD1 (5 bases). TRBV5-3 is identified as an open reading frame with a role that is uncertain. V lost 4 bases and J 4 bases, leaving 14 bases between the germline ends. This CDR3 contains 14 residues. As DNA, the CDR3 is TGTGCCAGAAGCGTCGGGGCACCCCCCTATGGCTACACCTTC. Protein sequence: CARSVGAPPYGYTF.

J is TRBJ2-1 and V is TRBV5-4; D gene ambiguous. The CDR3 spans 17 residues. V was trimmed by 5 bases and J by 0 bases, leaving 18 bases between them. The V gene's germline CDR1 is SGHNT and CDR2 YYREEE (reference sequence). CDR3 region: CASSPTSDGYSYNEQFF. CDR3 nucleotide sequence: TGTGCCAGCAGTCCTACAAGTGATGGCTACTCCTACAATGAGCAGTTCTTC.

A single count supports this clone. The chain carries TRBV30 and TRBJ1-4; the D is unclear. Germline V gene data show CDR1 as GTSNPN and CDR2 as SVGIG (reference sequence). Trimming pared 0 bases from V and 5 bases from J, leaving 10 bases between. The CDR3 runs to 14 residues. CDR3: CAWSVGRSNEKLFF. CDR3 nucleotides: TGTGCCTGGAGTGTGGGGAGGTCGAATGAAAAACTGTTTTTT.

The genes are TRBV5-4 and TRBJ2-2; D may be TRBD2 (5 bases). CDR3 length: 15 amino acids. The V and J ends lost 6 bases and 6 bases respectively, with 18 bases between them. Per germline, CDR1 SGHNT and CDR2 YYREEE (reference sequence). CDR3 region: CASTDGITDAGELFF. The CDR3 DNA reads TGTGCCAGCACTGACGGGATAACAGACGCCGGGGAGCTGTTTTTT.

The chain carries TRBV9 and TRBJ2-7, with 13 bases lining up with TRBD2. This CDR3 has 15 residues. Trimming took 3 bases from V and 5 from J; bases not matched to a gene: 5. Per the germline V gene, CDR1 is SGDLS and CDR2 is YYNGEE. The CDR3: CASSALAGGPHEQYF. The CDR3 DNA reads as TGTGCCAGCAGCGCACTAGCGGGAGGGCCCCACGAGCAGTACTTC. The entire variable domain, with the rest obtained from reference TRBV9 and TRBJ2-7, is as follows: DSGVTQTPKHLITATGQRVTLRCSPRSGDLSVYWYQQSLDQGLQFLIQYYNGEERAKGNILERFSAQQFPDLHSELNLSSLELGDSALYFCASSALAGGPHEQYFGPGTRLTVT.

Of note for this clone: This same CDR3 is encoded by further DNA sequences in the sample. The CDR3 region has the DNA TGTGCCAGCAGCCTCGGACAGGGCACTGAAGCTTTCTTT. Translating gives CASSLGQGTEAFF. This chain uses TRBV7-2 with TRBJ1-1; 8 bases are a match to TRBD1. CDR3 length: 13 amino acids. Trimming at V came to 5 bases and at J to 4 bases, leaving 3 bases not matched to a gene. The germline CDR1 and CDR2 sequences are SGHTA and FQGNSA.

The chain links TRBV20-1 to TRBJ2-7, with TRBD2 as a possible D gene (6 bases). V was cut by 3 bases and J by 13 bases, with 16 bases left in between. Germline CDR1 is DFQATT and CDR2 is SNEGSKA (reference sequence). CDR3 length equals 11 residues. CDR3 in DNA: TGCAGTGCTAGGGAGGGACTTCGATTTTACTTC. Translating it yields CSAREGLRFYF.

This clone was recorded only once. The chain joins TRBV7-8 to TRBJ2-2; D gene ambiguous. Germline V gene sequence: CDR1 SGHVS, CDR2 FQNEAQ. The CDR3 contains 16 residues. Trimming shortened V by 5 bases and J by 5 bases, and 18 bases separated the two germline ends. The DNA of the CDR3 is TGTGCCAGCAGCCATCTCGCCTCCCTGGAGACCGGGGAGCTGTTTTTT. This codes for CASSHLASLETGELFF. Using reference TRBV7-8 and TRBJ2-2 for the parts outside the CDR3, the full variable domain is GAGVSQSPRYKVAKRGQDVALRCDPISGHVSLFWYQQALGQGPEFLTYFQNEAQLDKSGLPSDRFFAERPEGSVSTLKIQRTQQEDSAVYLCASSHLASLETGELFFGEGSRLTVL.

The gene calls are TRBV29-1 and TRBJ2-5, with 8 bases fitting TRBD1. The germline gives CDR1 SQVTM, CDR2 ANQGSEA. J lost 4 bases, V lost 2 bases, and 6 bases had no gene match. The CDR3 runs 14 residues. The CDR3 DNA reads as TGCAGCGTTGAAAGGGGAACAGGGGGAGAGACCCAGTACTTC. Amino acid sequence: CSVERGTGGETQYF.

The V call is TRBV30, the J call TRBJ2-7; TRBD2 is a possible D gene (6 bases). CDR1 is GTSNPN, CDR2 SVGIG, per germline (reference sequence). Trimming cost V 2 bases and J 4 bases, with 12 bases left between them. The CDR3 totals 13 residues. The CDR3 loop is CAWSPGGMYEQYF. CDR3 in DNA: TGTGCCTGGAGTCCCGGGGGAATGTACGAGCAGTACTTC.

The V gene is TRBV6-6, the J gene TRBJ1-6; 8 nucleotides match TRBD1. V shed 6 bases and J 8 bases; nucleotides not matched to a gene: 9. Germline V gene sequence: CDR1 MNHNY, CDR2 SVGAGI (reference sequence). The CDR3 runs 15 residues. In DNA form, the CDR3 reads TGTGCCAGCAGCGGGAGACAGGGGATTGATTCACCCCTCCACTTT. Translated: CASSGRQGIDSPLHF.

This clone has a single count. The V call is TRBV10-3, the J call TRBJ2-7; no firm D call. The CDR3 contains 11 residues. Per germline, CDR1 ENHRY and CDR2 SYGVKD. The germline V and J ends were trimmed by 4 bases and 3 bases, with 4 bases remaining between them. The CDR3 DNA sequence: TGTGCCATCAGTGTAGACTACGAGCAGTACTTC. Protein sequence: CAISVDYEQYF.